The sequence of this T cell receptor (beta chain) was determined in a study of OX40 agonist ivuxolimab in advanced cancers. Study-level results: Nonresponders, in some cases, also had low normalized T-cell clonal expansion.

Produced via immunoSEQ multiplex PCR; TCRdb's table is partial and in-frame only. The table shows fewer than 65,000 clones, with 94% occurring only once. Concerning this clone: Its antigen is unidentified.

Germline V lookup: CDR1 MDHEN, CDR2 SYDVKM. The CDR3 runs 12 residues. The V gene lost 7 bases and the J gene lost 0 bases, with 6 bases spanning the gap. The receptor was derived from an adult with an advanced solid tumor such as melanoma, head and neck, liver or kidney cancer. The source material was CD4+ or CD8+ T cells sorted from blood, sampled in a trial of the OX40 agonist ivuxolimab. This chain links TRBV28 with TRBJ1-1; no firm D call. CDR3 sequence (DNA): TGTGCCAGCAATACAGTGAACACTGAAGCTTTCTTT. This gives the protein CASNTVNTEAFF.